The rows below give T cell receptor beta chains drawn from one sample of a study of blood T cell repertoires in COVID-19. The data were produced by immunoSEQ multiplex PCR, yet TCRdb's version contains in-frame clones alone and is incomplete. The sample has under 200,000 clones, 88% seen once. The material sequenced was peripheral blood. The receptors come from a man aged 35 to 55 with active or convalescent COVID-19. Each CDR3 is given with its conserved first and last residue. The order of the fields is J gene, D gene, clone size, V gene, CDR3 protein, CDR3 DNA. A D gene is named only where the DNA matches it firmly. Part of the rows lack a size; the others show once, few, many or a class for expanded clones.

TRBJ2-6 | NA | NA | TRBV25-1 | CASSEVAGPYSGANVLTF | TGTGCCAGCAGTGAGGTGGCGGGGCCCTACTCTGGGGCCAACGTCCTGACTTTC
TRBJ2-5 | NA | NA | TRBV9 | CASSVAGHPQETQYF | TGTGCCAGCAGCGTAGCAGGTCACCCTCAAGAGACCCAGTACTTC
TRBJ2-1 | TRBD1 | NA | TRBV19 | CASIRTGSYNEQFF | TGTGCCAGTATCCGGACAGGCTCCTACAATGAGCAGTTCTTC
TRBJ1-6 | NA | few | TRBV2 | CASSGGSSYNSPLHF | TGTGCCAGCAGCGGCGGGAGCTCCTATAATTCACCCCTCCACTTT
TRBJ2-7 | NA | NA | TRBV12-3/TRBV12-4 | CASSRSSYEQYF | TGTGCCAGCAGTCGGAGCTCCTACGAGCAGTACTTC
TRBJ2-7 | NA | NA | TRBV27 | CASSLTPGEESSNYF | TGTGCCAGCAGTTTGACGCCGGGAGAAGAAAGCTCCAACTACTTC
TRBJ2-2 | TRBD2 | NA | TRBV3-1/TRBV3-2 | CASSQERTSGSGELFF | TGTGCCAGCAGCCAAGAGAGGACTAGCGGGTCCGGGGAGCTGTTTTTT
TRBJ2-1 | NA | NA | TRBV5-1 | CASSLDVGYNEQFF | TGCGCCAGCAGCTTGGACGTCGGGTACAATGAGCAGTTCTTC
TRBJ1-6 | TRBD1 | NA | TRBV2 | CASSDRRLGQGRNSPLHF | TGTGCCAGCAGCGATAGGCGGCTCGGACAGGGTAGGAATTCACCCCTCCACTTT
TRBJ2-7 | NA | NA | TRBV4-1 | CASSQGIGANEQYF | TGCGCCAGCAGCCAAGGGATAGGGGCCAACGAGCAGTACTTC
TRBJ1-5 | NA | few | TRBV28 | CASSLSEGLGGNQPQHF | TGTGCCAGCAGTTTATCTGAGGGACTAGGAGGCAATCAGCCCCAGCATTTT
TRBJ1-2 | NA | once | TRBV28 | CASSYGGSSYGYTF | TGTGCCAGCAGTTACGGGGGATCCTCCTATGGCTACACCTTC
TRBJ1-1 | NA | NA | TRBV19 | CASSPIFAMNTEAFF | TGTGCCAGTAGTCCTATCTTCGCCATGAACACTGAAGCTTTCTTT
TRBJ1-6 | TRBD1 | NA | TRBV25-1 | CASTGQKLDNSPLHF | TGTGCCAGCACGGGACAGAAGTTAGATAATTCACCCCTCCACTTT
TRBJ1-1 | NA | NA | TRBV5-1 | CASSIRQESEAFF | TGCGCCAGCAGCATACGACAGGAAAGTGAAGCTTTCTTT
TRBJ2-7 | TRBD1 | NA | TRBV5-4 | CASSYSGQTYEQYF | TGTGCCAGCAGCTATTCGGGACAGACCTACGAGCAGTACTTC
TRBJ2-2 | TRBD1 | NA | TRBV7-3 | CASSSSVSGQGMGTGELFF | TGTGCCAGCAGCTCCTCGGTGTCGGGACAGGGGATGGGGACCGGGGAGCTGTTTTTT
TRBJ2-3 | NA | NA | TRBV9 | CASSVARGQSTDTQYF | TGTGCCAGCAGCGTAGCTCGGGGACAAAGCACAGATACGCAGTATTTT
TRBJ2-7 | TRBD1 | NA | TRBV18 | CASSPLPGQGGNEQYF | TGTGCCAGCTCACCACTTCCGGGACAGGGGGGGAACGAGCAGTACTTC
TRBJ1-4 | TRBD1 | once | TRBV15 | CATSREKGGQGVIIHEKLFF | TGTGCCACCAGCAGAGAAAAAGGGGGCCAGGGGGTGATTATACATGAAAAACTGTTTTTT
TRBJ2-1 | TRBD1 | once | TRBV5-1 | CASSQGTGLRNEQFF | TGCGCCAGCAGCCAAGGGACAGGGCTTAGGAATGAGCAGTTCTTC
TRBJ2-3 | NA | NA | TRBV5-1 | CASSIYTGGTDTQYF | TGCGCCAGCAGCATCTACACGGGGGGCACAGATACGCAGTATTTT
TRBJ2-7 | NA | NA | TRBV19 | CASSIGLYYEQYF | TGTGCCAGTAGTATAGGTCTTTACTACGAGCAGTACTTC
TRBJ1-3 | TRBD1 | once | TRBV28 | CASTINPGQGFSGNTIYF | TGTGCCAGCACTATAAACCCGGGACAGGGGTTCTCTGGAAACACCATATATTTT
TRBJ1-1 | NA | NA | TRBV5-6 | CASSLRGPGDTEAFF | TGTGCCAGCAGCCTTCGGGGACCAGGGGACACTGAAGCTTTCTTT
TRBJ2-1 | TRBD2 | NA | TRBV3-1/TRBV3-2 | CASSPLTSGPYNEQFF | TGTGCCAGCAGCCCCCTGACTAGCGGGCCGTACAATGAGCAGTTCTTC
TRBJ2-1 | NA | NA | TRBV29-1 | CSVRTDSYNEQFF | TGCAGCGTCAGGACTGACTCCTACAATGAGCAGTTCTTC
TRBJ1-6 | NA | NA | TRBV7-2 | CASSLSGYNSPLHF | TGTGCCAGCAGCTTAAGCGGTTATAATTCACCCCTCCACTTT